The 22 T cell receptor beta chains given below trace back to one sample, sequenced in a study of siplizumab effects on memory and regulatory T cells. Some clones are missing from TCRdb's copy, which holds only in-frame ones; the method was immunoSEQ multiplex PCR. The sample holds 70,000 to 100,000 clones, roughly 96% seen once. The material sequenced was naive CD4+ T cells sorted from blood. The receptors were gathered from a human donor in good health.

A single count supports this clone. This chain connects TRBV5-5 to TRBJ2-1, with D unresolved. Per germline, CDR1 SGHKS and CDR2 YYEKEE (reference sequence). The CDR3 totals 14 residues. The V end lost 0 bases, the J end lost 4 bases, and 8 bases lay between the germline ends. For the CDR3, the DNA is TGTGCCAGCAGCTTGGGTACCGGATACAATGAGCAGTTCTTC. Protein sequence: CASSLGTGYNEQFF.

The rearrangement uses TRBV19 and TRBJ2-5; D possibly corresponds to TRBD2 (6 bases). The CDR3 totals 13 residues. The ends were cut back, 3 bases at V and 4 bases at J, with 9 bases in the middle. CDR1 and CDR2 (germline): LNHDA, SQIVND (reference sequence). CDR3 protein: CASSIWRGETQYF. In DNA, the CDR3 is TGTGCCAGTAGTATCTGGAGGGGAGAGACCCAGTACTTC.

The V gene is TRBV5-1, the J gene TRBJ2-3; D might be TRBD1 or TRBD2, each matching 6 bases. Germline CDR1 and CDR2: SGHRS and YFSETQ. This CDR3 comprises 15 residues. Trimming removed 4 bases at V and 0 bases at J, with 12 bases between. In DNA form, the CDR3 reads TGCGCCAGCAGCCGGGGGCAATCTAGCACAGATACGCAGTATTTT. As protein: CASSRGQSSTDTQYF.

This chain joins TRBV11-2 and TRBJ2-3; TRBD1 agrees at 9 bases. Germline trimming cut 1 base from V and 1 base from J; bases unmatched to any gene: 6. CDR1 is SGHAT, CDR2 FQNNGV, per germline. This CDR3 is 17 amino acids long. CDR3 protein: CASSLGTGVFGTDTQYF. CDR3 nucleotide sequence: TGTGCCAGCAGCTTAGGGACAGGGGTATTCGGCACAGATACGCAGTATTTT. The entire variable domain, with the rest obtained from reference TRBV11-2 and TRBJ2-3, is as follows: EAGVAQSPRYKIIEKRQSVAFWCNPISGHATLYWYQQILGQGPKLLIQFQNNGVVDDSQLPKDRFSAERLKGVDSTLKIQPAKLEDSAVYLCASSLGTGVFGTDTQYFGPGTRLTVL.

The CDR3 is CASSGDRGNYGYTF. The CDR3 region has the DNA TGTGCCAGTAGTGGCGACAGAGGTAACTATGGCTACACCTTC. The rearrangement joins TRBV19 to TRBJ1-2, with D perhaps TRBD1 (5 bases). The CDR3 is 14 residues long. V was clipped by 5 bases and J by 1 base, with 11 bases between them. Germline V gene sequence: CDR1 LNHDA, CDR2 SQIVND (reference sequence).

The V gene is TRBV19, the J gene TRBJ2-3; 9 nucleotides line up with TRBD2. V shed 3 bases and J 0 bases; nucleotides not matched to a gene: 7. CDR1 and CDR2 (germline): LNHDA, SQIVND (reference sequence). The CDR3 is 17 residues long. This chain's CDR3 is CASSIFTSGFSTDTQYF. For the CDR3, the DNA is TGTGCCAGTAGTATCTTTACTAGCGGGTTTAGCACAGATACGCAGTATTTT.

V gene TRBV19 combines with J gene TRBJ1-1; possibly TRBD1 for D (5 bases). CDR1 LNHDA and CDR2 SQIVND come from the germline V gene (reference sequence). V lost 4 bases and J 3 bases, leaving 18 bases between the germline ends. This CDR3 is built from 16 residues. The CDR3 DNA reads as TGTGCCAGTAGTACCTTCCCGAGGGGAGAGGACACTGAAGCTTTCTTT. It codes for CASSTFPRGEDTEAFF.

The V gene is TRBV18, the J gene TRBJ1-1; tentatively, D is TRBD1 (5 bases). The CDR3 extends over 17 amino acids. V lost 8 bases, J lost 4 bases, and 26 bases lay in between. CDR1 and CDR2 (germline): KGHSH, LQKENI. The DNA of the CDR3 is TGTGCCAGCGTCCGTGAAGCTTTTTTGGGGGGTAGCACTGAAGCTTTCTTT. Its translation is CASVREAFLGGSTEAFF.

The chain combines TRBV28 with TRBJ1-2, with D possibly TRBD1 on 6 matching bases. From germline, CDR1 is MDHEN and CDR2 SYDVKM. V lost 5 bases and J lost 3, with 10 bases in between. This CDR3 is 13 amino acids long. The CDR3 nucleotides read TGTGCCAGCAGTCCTGACAGGTACTATGGCTACACCTTC. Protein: CASSPDRYYGYTF.

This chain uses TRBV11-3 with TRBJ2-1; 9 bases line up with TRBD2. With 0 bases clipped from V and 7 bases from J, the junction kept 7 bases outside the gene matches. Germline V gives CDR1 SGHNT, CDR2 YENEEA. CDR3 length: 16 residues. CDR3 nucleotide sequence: TGTGCCAGCAGCTTAGAGGGCGGGGGGGCCTGGAATGAGCAGTTCTTC. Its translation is CASSLEGGGAWNEQFF. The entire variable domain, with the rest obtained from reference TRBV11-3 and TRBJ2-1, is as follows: EAGVVQSPRYKIIEKKQPVAFWCNPISGHNTLYWYLQNLGQGPELLIRYENEEAVDDSQLPKDRFSAERLKGVDSTLKIQPAELGDSAVYLCASSLEGGGAWNEQFFGPGTRLTVL.

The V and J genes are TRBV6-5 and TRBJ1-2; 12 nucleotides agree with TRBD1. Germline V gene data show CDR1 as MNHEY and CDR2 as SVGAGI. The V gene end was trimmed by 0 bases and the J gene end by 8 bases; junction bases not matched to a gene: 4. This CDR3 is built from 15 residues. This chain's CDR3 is CASSYSGTGGGGYTF. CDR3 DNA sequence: TGTGCCAGCAGTTACTCGGGGACAGGGGGCGGCGGCTACACCTTC.

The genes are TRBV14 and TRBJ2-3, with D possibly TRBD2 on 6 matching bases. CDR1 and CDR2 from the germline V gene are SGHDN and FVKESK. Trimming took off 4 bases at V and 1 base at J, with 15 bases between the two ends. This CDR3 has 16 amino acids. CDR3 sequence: CASSRKVAAGTDTQYF. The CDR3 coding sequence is TGTGCCAGCAGCCGGAAAGTAGCGGCCGGCACAGATACGCAGTATTTT.

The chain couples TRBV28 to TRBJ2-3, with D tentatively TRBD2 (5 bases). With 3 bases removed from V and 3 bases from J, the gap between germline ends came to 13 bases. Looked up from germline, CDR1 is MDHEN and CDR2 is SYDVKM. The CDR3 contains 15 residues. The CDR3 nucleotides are TGTGCCAGCAGTTTTCGGTTGATAGCGACAGATACGCAGTATTTT. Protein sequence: CASSFRLIATDTQYF. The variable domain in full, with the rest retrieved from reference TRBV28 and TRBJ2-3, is DVKVTQSSRYLVKRTGEKVFLECVQDMDHENMFWYRQDPGLGLRLIYFSYDVKMKEKGDIPEGYSVSREKKERFSLILESASTNQTSMYLCASSFRLIATDTQYFGPGTRLTVL.

The chain's CDR3 is CASRIIPDRLNTEAFF. CDR3 sequence (DNA): TGTGCCAGCAGGATAATACCTGACAGACTGAACACTGAAGCTTTCTTT. The rearrangement links TRBV6-6 to TRBJ1-1; D is possibly TRBD1 (5 bases). Germline values: CDR1 MNHNY, CDR2 SVGAGI (reference sequence). The CDR3 consists of 16 residues. Trimming stripped 6 bases from V and 0 bases from J, with 17 bases between.

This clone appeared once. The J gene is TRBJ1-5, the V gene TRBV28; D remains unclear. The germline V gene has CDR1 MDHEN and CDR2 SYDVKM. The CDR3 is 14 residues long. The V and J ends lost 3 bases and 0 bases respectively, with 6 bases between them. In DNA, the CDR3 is TGTGCCAGCAGTTTGACCCTTAGCAATCAGCCCCAGCATTTT. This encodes CASSLTLSNQPQHF.

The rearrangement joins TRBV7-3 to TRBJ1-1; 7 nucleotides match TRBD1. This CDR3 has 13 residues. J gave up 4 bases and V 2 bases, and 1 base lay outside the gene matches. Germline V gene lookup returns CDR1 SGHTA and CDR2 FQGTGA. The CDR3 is CASSLDRATEAFF. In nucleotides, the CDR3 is TGTGCCAGCAGCTTAGACAGGGCCACTGAAGCTTTCTTT.

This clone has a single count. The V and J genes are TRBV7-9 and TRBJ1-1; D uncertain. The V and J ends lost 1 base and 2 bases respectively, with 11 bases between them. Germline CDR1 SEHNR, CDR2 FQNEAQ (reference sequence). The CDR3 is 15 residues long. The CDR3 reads CASSLVVKTNTEAFF. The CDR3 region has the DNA TGTGCCAGCAGCTTAGTGGTCAAAACAAACACTGAAGCTTTCTTT.

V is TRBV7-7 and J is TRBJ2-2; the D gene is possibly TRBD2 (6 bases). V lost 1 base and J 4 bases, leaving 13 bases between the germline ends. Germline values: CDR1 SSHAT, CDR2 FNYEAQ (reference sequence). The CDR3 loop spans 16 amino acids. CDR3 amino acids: CASSLGPGRSTGELFF. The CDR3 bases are TGTGCCAGCAGCTTAGGCCCAGGGAGGTCCACCGGGGAGCTGTTTTTT.

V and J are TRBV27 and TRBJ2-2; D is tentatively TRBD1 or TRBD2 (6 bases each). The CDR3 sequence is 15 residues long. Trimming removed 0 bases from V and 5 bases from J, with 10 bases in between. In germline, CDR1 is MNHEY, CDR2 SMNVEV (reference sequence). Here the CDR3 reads CASSLSPGATGELFF. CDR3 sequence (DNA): TGTGCCAGCAGTTTATCTCCGGGGGCGACCGGGGAGCTGTTTTTT.

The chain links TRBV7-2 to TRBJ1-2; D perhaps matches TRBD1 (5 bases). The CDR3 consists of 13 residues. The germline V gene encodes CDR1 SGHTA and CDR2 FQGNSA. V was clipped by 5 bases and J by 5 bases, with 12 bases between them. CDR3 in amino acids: CASSPGPLYGYTF. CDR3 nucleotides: TGTGCCAGCAGCCCAGGGCCCCTGTATGGCTACACCTTC.

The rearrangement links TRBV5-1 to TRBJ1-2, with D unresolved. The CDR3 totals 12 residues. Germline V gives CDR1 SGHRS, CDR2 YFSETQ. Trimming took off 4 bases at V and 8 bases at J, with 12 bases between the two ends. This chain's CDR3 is CASSMDLRGYTF. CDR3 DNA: TGCGCCAGCAGCATGGACCTTAGAGGCTACACCTTC. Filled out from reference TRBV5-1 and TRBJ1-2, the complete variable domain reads KAGVTQTPRYLIKTRGQQVTLSCSPISGHRSVSWYQQTPGQGLQFLFEYFSETQRNKGNFPGRFSGRQFSNSRSEMNVSTLELGDSALYLCASSMDLRGYTFGSGTRLTVV.

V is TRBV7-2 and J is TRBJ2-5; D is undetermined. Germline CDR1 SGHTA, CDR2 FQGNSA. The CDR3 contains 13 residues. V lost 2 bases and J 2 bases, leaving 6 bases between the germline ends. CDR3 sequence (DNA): TGTGCCAGCAGCTTATTCAGGCAAGAGACCCAGTACTTC. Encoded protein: CASSLFRQETQYF.